These 26 T cell receptor beta chains originate from one sample sequenced in a study of shared clonotypes between healthy human individuals. This table comes from immunoSEQ multiplex PCR, and its TCRdb copy is limited to in-frame clones, with some not included. This sample has 2 million to 3 million clones, with approximately 93% found just once. Sequenced: naive CD4+ T cells from PBMCs. The subset is: CD45RA+ positively selected. Every receptor here comes from a man younger than 35 in good health. Some clones in this sample may be carry-over from other donors' samples.

The chain recombines TRBV19 with TRBJ2-3, with TRBD1 matching 7 bases. The J segment lost 0 bases and the V segment lost 6 bases, leaving 6 bases of the junction unmatched. The germline V gene encodes CDR1 LNHDA and CDR2 SQIVND (reference sequence). CDR3 length: 15 residues. The CDR3 sequence is CASSYRGRSTDTQYF. The CDR3 bases are TGTGCCAGTAGCTACAGGGGACGGAGCACAGATACGCAGTATTTT.

The V call is TRBV7-9, the J call TRBJ1-4; 7 nucleotides line up with TRBD1. CDR3 length: 16 residues. The germline V gene encodes CDR1 SEHNR and CDR2 FQNEAQ (reference sequence). After removal of 10 bases from V and 5 bases from J, the junction contained 16 bases not matched to a gene. CDR3 DNA sequence: TGTGCCATCGAAGCGGGGATGGGACAGAGAAATGAAAAACTGTTTTTT. Protein sequence: CAIEAGMGQRNEKLFF.

The chain recombines TRBV7-8 with TRBJ2-1; maybe TRBD2 (6 bases). CDR1 and CDR2 from the germline V gene are SGHVS and FQNEAQ. Trimming removed 1 base at V and 7 bases at J, with 17 bases between. The CDR3 extends over 16 amino acids. DNA for the CDR3: TGTGCCAGCAGCTTAGTCCCGCGCGGAGGGCTGAATGAGCAGTTCTTC. Encoded protein: CASSLVPRGGLNEQFF.

This clone was observed a single time. Written as DNA, the CDR3 is TGTGCCAGTTCCCTCATCATTGGGGGTAACTATGGCTACACCTTC. Translated, it gives CASSLIIGGNYGYTF. The V call is TRBV6-1, the J call TRBJ1-2, with D possibly being TRBD1 (5 bases). The CDR3 is 15 amino acids. V was clipped by 9 bases and J by 1 base, with 18 bases between them. CDR1 MNHNS and CDR2 SASEGT come from the germline V gene.

This clone appeared a single time. The V and J genes are TRBV7-8 and TRBJ1-1; 9 bases match TRBD1. Looked up from germline, CDR1 is SGHVS and CDR2 is FQNEAQ. This CDR3 contains 15 residues. Germline trimming cut 2 bases from V and 11 bases from J; bases unmatched to any gene: 12. The CDR3 DNA sequence: TGTGCCAGCAGCTTAAGTTACAGGGGGCCCCAGACGGCTTTCTTT. Its translation is CASSLSYRGPQTAFF.

Here the CDR3 reads CASSLTSGGGTDTQYF. Here the CDR3 DNA reads TGTGCCAGCAGCTTGACTAGCGGAGGCGGCACAGATACGCAGTATTTT. The chain has TRBV7-3 and TRBJ2-3, with 9 bases matching TRBD2. Germline CDR1 and CDR2: SGHTA and FQGTGA. This CDR3 spans 16 amino acids. The trim removed 3 bases at V and 1 base at J, leaving 5 bases unmatched.

V usage is TRBV28 and J usage is TRBJ2-3, with 12 nucleotides matching TRBD1. V gave up 6 bases and J gave up 6 bases; unmatched junction bases: 7. Germline loops: CDR1 MDHEN, CDR2 SYDVKM. The CDR3 loop spans 15 amino acids. CDR3 nucleotide sequence: TGTGCCAGCAGCCTTGCCGGGACAGGGGGCGATACGCAGTATTTT. It encodes CASSLAGTGGDTQYF.

This chain links TRBV30 with TRBJ2-3; perhaps TRBD2 as D (5 bases). Trimming took 3 bases from V and 8 from J, leaving 21 bases between them. This CDR3 contains 15 residues. Germline V gene sequence: CDR1 GTSNPN, CDR2 SVGIG (reference sequence). CDR3 bases: TGTGCCTGGAGGCGGATTAGCGCCTCGCTCGTTACGCAGTATTTT. Translated, it gives CAWRRISASLVTQYF.

V is TRBV5-1 and J is TRBJ2-3; a weak D match, TRBD1 (6 bases). CDR1 is SGHRS, CDR2 YFSETQ, per germline. This CDR3 is 13 amino acids long. V was cut by 0 bases and J by 5 bases, with 7 bases left in between. Written as DNA, the CDR3 is TGCGCCAGCAGCTTGGACAGGGAAGATACGCAGTATTTT. Translation gives CASSLDREDTQYF.

The rearrangement joins TRBV27 to TRBJ2-7; tentative D call: TRBD2 (5 bases). This CDR3 is built from 15 residues. Germline CDR1 reads MNHEY; CDR2 reads SMNVEV (reference sequence). V gave up 3 bases and J gave up 1 base, with 13 bases separating them. The CDR3 is CASSLKFEGSYEQYF. As DNA, the CDR3 is TGTGCCAGCAGTTTGAAGTTTGAGGGTTCCTACGAGCAGTACTTC.

This clone was observed a few times. V is TRBV6-6 and J is TRBJ1-4; D unresolved. The ends were cut back, 2 bases at V and 11 bases at J, with 9 bases in the middle. From germline, CDR1 is MNHNY and CDR2 SVGAGI (reference sequence). CDR3 length equals 12 residues. This CDR3 is CASSYELWKLFF. CDR3 bases: TGTGCCAGCAGTTACGAACTTTGGAAACTGTTTTTT.

The chain uses TRBV7-9 and TRBJ2-5, with TRBD2 matching 13 bases. This CDR3 region has 16 residues. Germline loops: CDR1 SEHNR, CDR2 FQNEAQ (reference sequence). V was pared by 4 bases and J by 0 bases, with 2 bases of the junction left unmatched. The CDR3 coding sequence is TGTGCCAGCAGCTACGGGACTAGCGGGAACCAAGAGACCCAGTACTTC. Amino acids: CASSYGTSGNQETQYF.

The chain joins TRBV28 to TRBJ2-3; TRBD2 agrees at 11 bases. Germline assignment: CDR1 MDHEN and CDR2 SYDVKM. J was trimmed by 5 bases and V by 6 bases; bases with no gene match: 4. The CDR3 runs to 14 residues. The CDR3: CASRPTSGRDTQYF. Here the CDR3 DNA reads TGTGCCAGCAGACCTACTAGCGGGAGAGATACGCAGTATTTT.

The chain couples TRBV7-9 to TRBJ2-5; TRBD2 aligns across 8 bases. CDR3 length: 16 amino acids. Per the germline V gene, CDR1 is SEHNR and CDR2 is FQNEAQ (reference sequence). The ends lost 4 bases at V and 2 bases at J; junction bases unmatched: 9. CDR3 coding DNA: TGTGCCAGCAGCTCGAGAAAGACTAGCGCACAAGAGACCCAGTACTTC. Amino acids: CASSSRKTSAQETQYF.

The rearrangement uses TRBV28 and TRBJ2-7; a weak D match, TRBD1 (6 bases). Trimming shortened V by 3 bases and J by 2 bases, and 14 bases separated the two germline ends. This CDR3 region has 15 residues. Germline loops: CDR1 MDHEN, CDR2 SYDVKM. The CDR3 bases are TGTGCCAGCAGTTTGACCGGGACACCGACCTACGAGCAGTACTTC. Its translation is CASSLTGTPTYEQYF.

This chain joins TRBV2 and TRBJ1-2; D is unresolved. Germline assignment: CDR1 SNHLY and CDR2 FYNNEI. There are 11 residues in the CDR3. Trimming took 6 bases from V and 7 from J, leaving 9 bases between them. The CDR3 sequence is CASRPDVGYTF. CDR3 nucleotides: TGTGCCAGCAGGCCCGACGTTGGCTACACCTTC.

About this clone: Other DNA sequences of this sample code for an identical CDR3. The chain links TRBV6-5 to TRBJ2-1, with no clear D. The CDR3 is made up of 15 amino acids. Germline V gene data show CDR1 as MNHEY and CDR2 as SVGAGI. The V end lost 2 bases, the J end lost 5 bases, and 13 bases lay between the germline ends. This CDR3 reads CASSYLTGRNNEQFF. CDR3 bases: TGTGCCAGCAGTTACCTTACTGGCCGTAACAATGAGCAGTTCTTC.

This clone was detected once. This CDR3 is also generated by other DNA sequences in the sample. The chain uses TRBV6-5 and TRBJ2-5; D call uncertain. CDR1 is MNHEY, CDR2 SVGAGI, per germline. This CDR3 is built from 11 residues. The germline V and J ends were trimmed by 4 bases and 5 bases, with 5 bases remaining between them. The CDR3 spells CASSSGETQYF. In nucleotides, the CDR3 is TGTGCCAGCAGTTCCGGTGAGACCCAGTACTTC.

This chain uses TRBV6-1 with TRBJ1-5; TRBD1 aligns across 9 bases. Germline V CDR1 and CDR2: MNHNS, SASEGT. The CDR3 length is 16 residues. Unmatched junction bases numbered 6, after V lost 4 bases and J lost 2 bases. The CDR3 DNA sequence: TGTGCCAGCAGTGGACAACGACAGGGGGGCAATCAGCCCCAGCATTTT. This sequence encodes CASSGQRQGGNQPQHF.

The genes are TRBV6-5 and TRBJ1-1; weak D call: TRBD1 (5 bases). Germline CDR1 and CDR2: MNHEY and SVGAGI. The CDR3 contains 15 residues. V was trimmed by 2 bases and J by 1 base, leaving 11 bases between them. The CDR3 DNA reads TGTGCCAGCAGTTACGGGGGGGAGCCGAACACTGAAGCTTTCTTT. It translates to CASSYGGEPNTEAFF.

The chain combines TRBV5-6 with TRBJ2-5; D tentatively fits TRBD1 or TRBD2 (5 bases each). Trimming shortened V by 2 bases and J by 4 bases, and 21 bases separated the two germline ends. CDR1 and CDR2 (germline): SGHDT, YYEEEE. The CDR3 is 17 amino acids. The CDR3 here is CASSLFGASIQRETQYF. Here the CDR3 DNA reads TGTGCCAGCAGCTTATTCGGGGCTTCGATTCAGCGAGAGACCCAGTACTTC.

On this clone itself: Other DNA sequences within the sample encode an identical CDR3. The V and J genes are TRBV5-1 and TRBJ1-5; D not resolved. Deletions cut 0 bases from V and 1 base from J, with 8 bases between. The CDR3 length is 15 residues. The V gene's germline CDR1 is SGHRS and CDR2 YFSETQ. In nucleotides, the CDR3 is TGCGCCAGCAGCTTGGGAGACACCAGCAATCAGCCCCAGCATTTT. Translation: CASSLGDTSNQPQHF. The full variable domain, completed using reference TRBV5-1 and TRBJ1-5, is KAGVTQTPRYLIKTRGQQVTLSCSPISGHRSVSWYQQTPGQGLQFLFEYFSETQRNKGNFPGRFSGRQFSNSRSEMNVSTLELGDSALYLCASSLGDTSNQPQHFGDGTRLSIL.

As concerns this clone: In the same sample, other DNA sequences code for this CDR3. The rearrangement joins TRBV18 to TRBJ2-7; D is possibly TRBD1 (5 bases). Germline V CDR1 and CDR2: KGHSH, LQKENI. This CDR3 is built from 12 residues. V was pared by 0 bases and J by 7 bases, with 7 bases between. The CDR3 loop reads CASSPPGQEQYF. In DNA, the CDR3 is TGTGCCAGCTCACCACCGGGGCAGGAGCAGTACTTC.

The chain is built from TRBV5-4 and TRBJ1-2; TRBD1 might be the D (5 bases). The V end was cut by 4 bases, the J end by 2 bases, with 12 bases between. There are 14 residues in the CDR3. Per germline, CDR1 SGHNT and CDR2 YYREEE (reference sequence). CDR3 nucleotides: TGTGCCAGCAGCCCCGGGACTGGGAACTATGGCTACACCTTC. It yields the protein CASSPGTGNYGYTF.

This clone was found once. This specimen includes other DNA sequences encoding the same CDR3. V and J are TRBV5-1 and TRBJ2-1, with 13 bases matching TRBD2. Looked up from germline, CDR1 is SGHRS and CDR2 is YFSETQ. The V and J ends lost 4 bases and 2 bases, in that order; junction bases with no gene match: 3. The CDR3 runs 16 residues. The CDR3 protein is CASSLGLAGTYNEQFF. The CDR3 nucleotides are TGCGCCAGCAGCCTGGGACTAGCGGGAACCTACAATGAGCAGTTCTTC.

The chain recombines TRBV30 with TRBJ1-3; 9 nucleotides align to TRBD1. Germline V CDR1 and CDR2: GTSNPN, SVGIG (reference sequence). CDR3 length: 14 residues. V shed 5 bases and J 3 bases; nucleotides not matched to a gene: 5. The CDR3 DNA reads as TGTGCCTGGGAGGACAGGGGAATTGGAAACACCATATATTTT. This codes for CAWEDRGIGNTIYF.